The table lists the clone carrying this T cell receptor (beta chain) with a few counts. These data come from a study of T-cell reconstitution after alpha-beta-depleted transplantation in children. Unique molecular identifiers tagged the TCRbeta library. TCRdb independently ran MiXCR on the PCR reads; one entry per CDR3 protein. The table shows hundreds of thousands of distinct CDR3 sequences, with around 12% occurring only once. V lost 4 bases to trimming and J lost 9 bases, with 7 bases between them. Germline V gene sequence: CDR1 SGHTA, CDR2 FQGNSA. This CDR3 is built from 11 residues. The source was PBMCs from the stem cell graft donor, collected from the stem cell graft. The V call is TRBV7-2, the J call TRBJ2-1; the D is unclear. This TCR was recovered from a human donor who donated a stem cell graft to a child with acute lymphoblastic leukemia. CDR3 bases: TGTGCCAGCAGCTCTTCCAGTGAGCAGTTCTTC. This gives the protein CASSSSSEQFF.